One and the same sample provided the 32 T cell receptor beta chains below, sequenced in a study of shared clonotypes between healthy human individuals. Libraries were prepared by immunoSEQ multiplex PCR; TCRdb keeps only in-frame clonotypes and omits some of them. The sample has approximately 2.4 million clones; around 95% are singletons. Sequencing input: naive CD4+ T cells sorted from blood. Regarding subset: CD45RA+ positively selected. These receptors were obtained from a man aged 18 to 35 in good health.

The V gene is TRBV27, the J gene TRBJ2-7; 7 bases fit TRBD1. CDR1 and CDR2 (germline): MNHEY, SMNVEV (reference sequence). CDR3 size: 13 residues. The trim removed 5 bases at V and 4 bases at J, leaving 5 bases unmatched. In DNA, the CDR3 is TGTGCCAGCAGTAGATCACAGGGGTACGAGCAGTACTTC. Translated: CASSRSQGYEQYF.

The gene calls are TRBV27 and TRBJ2-7, with D unresolved. Trimming pared 2 bases from V and 2 bases from J, leaving 10 bases between. The CDR3 has 14 amino acids. CDR1 MNHEY and CDR2 SMNVEV come from the germline V gene (reference sequence). DNA for the CDR3: TGTGCCAGCAGTTTAGAGCCAGGCCCCTACGAGCAGTACTTC. Its translation is CASSLEPGPYEQYF.

V gene TRBV27 combines with J gene TRBJ2-7, with 7 bases lining up with TRBD1. The CDR3 contains 13 residues. Germline V CDR1 and CDR2: MNHEY, SMNVEV (reference sequence). The junction had 3 bases not matched to a gene; V was cut back by 6 bases and J by 1 base. In DNA, the CDR3 is TGTGCCAGCAGGACAGGGTATTCCTACGAGCAGTACTTC. Translating it yields CASRTGYSYEQYF.

This chain connects TRBV19 to TRBJ1-6; tentative D call: TRBD1 (6 bases). In germline, CDR1 is LNHDA, CDR2 SQIVND (reference sequence). V shed 11 bases and J shed 5 bases, with 13 bases lying between them. This CDR3 is built from 13 residues. CDR3 region: CAGGDLNNSPLHF. The CDR3 DNA is TGTGCCGGGGGCGACCTTAATAATTCACCCCTCCACTTT.

J is TRBJ1-4 and V is TRBV7-9; unclear D gene. This CDR3 comprises 16 residues. Between the trimmed V and J ends, which lost 5 bases and 5 bases, there was a span of 18 bases. The germline gives CDR1 SEHNR, CDR2 FQNEAQ (reference sequence). CDR3 region: CASSPTKTGQNEKLFF. DNA of the CDR3: TGTGCCAGCAGCCCGACAAAAACGGGTCAGAATGAAAAACTGTTTTTT.

J is TRBJ1-2 and V is TRBV19; no reliable D call. Trimming took off 4 bases at V and 5 bases at J, with 17 bases between the two ends. The CDR3 length is 15 residues. Germline V CDR1 and CDR2: LNHDA, SQIVND (reference sequence). The CDR3: CASSSTAFEGYGYTF. CDR3 bases: TGTGCCAGTAGTAGCACGGCCTTTGAGGGATATGGCTACACCTTC.

The V call is TRBV28, the J call TRBJ2-7, with D possibly being TRBD1 or TRBD2 (5 bases each). From germline, CDR1 is MDHEN and CDR2 SYDVKM. The CDR3 runs to 14 residues. Trimming removed 8 bases from V and 5 bases from J, with 19 bases in between. In DNA, the CDR3 is TGTGCCAGCGGGTGGTCCGGGACCCTCCACGAGCAGTACTTC. This sequence encodes CASGWSGTLHEQYF. The full variable domain, in which reference TRBV28 and TRBJ2-7 provide the parts outside the CDR3, is DVKVTQSSRYLVKRTGEKVFLECVQDMDHENMFWYRQDPGLGLRLIYFSYDVKMKEKGDIPEGYSVSREKKERFSLILESASTNQTSMYLCASGWSGTLHEQYFGPGTRLTVT.

The chain combines TRBV5-8 with TRBJ2-7; perhaps TRBD1 as D (6 bases). From germline, CDR1 is SGHTS and CDR2 YDEGEE. V lost 1 base and J lost 0, with 17 bases in between. This CDR3 spans 17 amino acids. CDR3 DNA sequence: TGTGCCAGCAGCTTGTTTACATCGGGGACATTCTCCTACGAGCAGTACTTC. Translated, it gives CASSLFTSGTFSYEQYF.

The chain uses TRBV9 and TRBJ1-1; TRBD1 agrees at 10 bases. The trim removed 4 bases at V and 4 bases at J, leaving 1 base unmatched. This CDR3 has 13 residues. CDR1 and CDR2 from the germline V gene are SGDLS and YYNGEE. The CDR3 DNA reads TGTGCCAGCAGCAGGACAGGGGGCACTGAAGCTTTCTTT. It specifies CASSRTGGTEAFF.

The CDR3 sequence is CASSPGRGINYGYTF. CDR3 coding DNA: TGTGCCAGCAGCCCCGGTAGAGGGATTAACTATGGCTACACCTTC. The V and J genes are TRBV7-2 and TRBJ1-2, with D unclear. The CDR3 is 15 residues long. The germline V gene encodes CDR1 SGHTA and CDR2 FQGNSA. V lost 5 bases to trimming and J lost 1 base, with 14 bases between them.

This chain connects TRBV5-6 to TRBJ2-7; 8 nucleotides agree with TRBD1. J gave up 7 bases and V 2 bases, and 8 bases lay outside the gene matches. This CDR3 spans 14 amino acids. Germline V gene lookup returns CDR1 SGHDT and CDR2 YYEEEE. CDR3 DNA sequence: TGTGCCAGCAGCTTTCAGGGGGCGCAGTGGGAGCAGTACTTC. It yields the protein CASSFQGAQWEQYF. Complete variable domain (other parts from reference TRBV5-6 and TRBJ2-7): DAGVTQSPTHLIKTRGQQVTLRCSPKSGHDTVSWYQQALGQGPQFIFQYYEEEERQRGNFPDRFSGHQFPNYSSELNVNALLLGDSALYLCASSFQGAQWEQYFGPGTRLTVT.

The chain couples TRBV10-3 to TRBJ2-3; D is possibly TRBD2 (6 bases). CDR1 and CDR2 from the germline V gene are ENHRY and SYGVKD. The CDR3 runs 15 residues. V lost 2 bases and J lost 4, with 13 bases in between. CDR3 DNA: TGTGCCATCAGTGAGCAAGCGGGCGGGCCAGATACGCAGTATTTT. Its protein product is CAISEQAGGPDTQYF.

J is TRBJ2-1 and V is TRBV28; D may be TRBD2 (5 bases). This CDR3 contains 15 residues. Germline V lookup: CDR1 MDHEN, CDR2 SYDVKM. The V end lost 4 bases, the J end lost 4 bases, and 14 bases lay between the germline ends. This CDR3 reads CASSSTGRGYNEQFF. The CDR3 region has the DNA TGTGCCAGCAGTTCGACCGGGCGAGGGTACAATGAGCAGTTCTTC.

With regard to this clone: This specimen includes other DNA sequences encoding the same CDR3. V and J are TRBV6-5 and TRBJ2-3; D unresolved. V lost 6 bases and J 2 bases, leaving 3 bases between the germline ends. The CDR3 has 11 residues. Germline V gene lookup returns CDR1 MNHEY and CDR2 SVGAGI. The CDR3 DNA is TGTGCCAGCAGCAACACAGATACGCAGTATTTT. This translates into CASSNTDTQYF.

Note on this clone: Other nucleotide sequences from this sample produce the same CDR3. The chain combines TRBV7-2 with TRBJ1-5; D remains ambiguous. V shed 0 bases and J shed 2 bases, with 5 bases lying between them. The V gene's germline CDR1 is SGHTA and CDR2 FQGNSA. The CDR3 is 14 residues long. For the CDR3, the DNA is TGTGCCAGCAGCTTAGCCCAGGGCAATCAGCCCCAGCATTTT. Its translation: CASSLAQGNQPQHF.

The DNA of the CDR3 is TGTGCCAGTAGAGTGACGGAGATGGATACGCAGTATTTT. Translated: CASRVTEMDTQYF. The rearrangement uses TRBV19 and TRBJ2-3; D is unclear. The CDR3 is made up of 13 amino acids. Trimming took 6 bases from V and 6 from J, leaving 13 bases between them. Germline V gene sequence: CDR1 LNHDA, CDR2 SQIVND (reference sequence).

The genes are TRBV2 and TRBJ2-5; D unclear. CDR3 size: 14 residues. CDR1 SNHLY and CDR2 FYNNEI come from the germline V gene. Trimming removed 4 bases from V and 5 bases from J, with 14 bases in between. CDR3 protein: CASSGAPTGETQYF. CDR3 nucleotide sequence: TGTGCCAGCAGTGGGGCCCCCACTGGGGAGACCCAGTACTTC.

This clone was counted once. The rearrangement joins TRBV6-5 to TRBJ1-2; TRBD1 might be the D (5 bases). CDR1 and CDR2 from the germline V gene are MNHEY and SVGAGI. This CDR3 is 14 amino acids long. V was cut by 5 bases and J by 4 bases, with 14 bases left in between. The CDR3 spells CASSPGPRVYGYTF. CDR3 nucleotide sequence: TGTGCCAGCAGTCCGGGACCGAGAGTCTATGGCTACACCTTC.

The chain links TRBV18 to TRBJ1-4; D might be TRBD1 (6 bases). Germline CDR1 is KGHSH and CDR2 is LQKENI. The CDR3 is made up of 16 amino acids. Between the trimmed V and J ends, which lost 6 bases and 0 bases, there was a span of 14 bases. CDR3 amino acids: CASSRGTPTTNEKLFF. CDR3 coding DNA: TGTGCCAGCTCCCGCGGGACACCAACAACTAATGAAAAACTGTTTTTT.

The J gene is TRBJ2-7, the V gene TRBV18; possible D gene TRBD1, 5 bases. Trimming cost V 4 bases and J 4 bases, with 14 bases left between them. The CDR3 is made up of 14 amino acids. The germline gives CDR1 KGHSH, CDR2 LQKENI. The DNA of the CDR3 is TGTGCCAGCTCACTTGGCAGGGATTTGTACGAGCAGTACTTC. This gives the protein CASSLGRDLYEQYF.

This chain links TRBV11-1 with TRBJ2-2; 11 bases match TRBD1. Germline-derived CDR1 and CDR2 are SGHAT and FQDESV (reference sequence). CDR3 size: 17 residues. Trimming cost V 2 bases and J 7 bases; bases outside gene matches: 9. The CDR3 reads CASSLRGQGASGGELFF. The CDR3 nucleotides are TGTGCCAGCAGCTTAAGAGGACAGGGGGCGTCGGGCGGGGAGCTGTTTTTT.

This clone was detected only once. The CDR3 bases are TGTGCCAGCAGCCAAATTGCTAGTACTGAAGCTTTCTTT. Translating gives CASSQIASTEAFF. The chain combines TRBV5-4 with TRBJ1-1; D ambiguous. With 4 bases removed from V and 5 bases from J, the gap between germline ends came to 12 bases. CDR3 size: 13 residues. Germline assignment: CDR1 SGHNT and CDR2 YYREEE (reference sequence).

Note on this clone: Other DNA sequences in this specimen translate into the identical CDR3. The CDR3 nucleotides read TGTGCCAGCAGTGAAGGAGGAGGCACAGATACGCAGTATTTT. It encodes CASSEGGGTDTQYF. The J gene is TRBJ2-3, the V gene TRBV6-1; no clear D gene. In germline, CDR1 is MNHNS, CDR2 SASEGT. The CDR3 consists of 14 residues. Trimming shortened V by 1 base and J by 1 base, and 6 bases separated the two germline ends.

The gene calls are TRBV30 and TRBJ2-7; D is undetermined. Trimming removed 1 base from V and 7 bases from J, with 5 bases in between. The CDR3 has 10 residues. Germline-derived CDR1 and CDR2 are GTSNPN and SVGIG (reference sequence). The CDR3, as DNA: TGTGCCTGGAGTGGGCGGGAGCAGTACTTC. This translates into CAWSGREQYF.

The V gene is TRBV7-3, the J gene TRBJ2-1, with 8 bases that match TRBD2. The CDR3 is made up of 15 amino acids. V lost 0 bases to trimming and J lost 6 bases; unmatched junction nucleotides: 4. Germline values: CDR1 SGHTA, CDR2 FQGTGA. DNA for the CDR3: TGTGCCAGCAGCTTAACCGGGACTAGAGTCAATGAGCAGTTCTTC. Translation gives CASSLTGTRVNEQFF. Based on the CDR3 plus reference TRBV7-3 and TRBJ2-1, the full variable domain is GAGVSQTPSNKVTEKGKYVELRCDPISGHTALYWYRQSLGQGPEFLIYFQGTGAADDSGLPNDRFFAVRPEGSVSTLKIQRTERGDSAVYLCASSLTGTRVNEQFFGPGTRLTVL.

The chain has TRBV30 and TRBJ1-4; possibly TRBD1 for D (6 bases). Trimming pared 0 bases from V and 7 bases from J, leaving 15 bases between. The CDR3 is made up of 15 amino acids. Per germline, CDR1 GTSNPN and CDR2 SVGIG (reference sequence). DNA of the CDR3: TGTGCCTGGAGTGTACGGCGGGGGCAAAGTGAAAAACTGTTTTTT. Protein product: CAWSVRRGQSEKLFF. The whole variable domain, filled in from reference TRBV30 and TRBJ1-4, reads SQTIHQWPATLVQPVGSPLSLECTVEGTSNPNLYWYRQAAGRGLQLLFYSVGIGQISSEVPQNLSASRPQDRQFILSSKKLLLSDSGFYLCAWSVRRGQSEKLFFGSGTQLSVL.

A remark on this clone: At the DNA level, this CDR3 is encoded by other sequences in the same sample as well. The chain joins TRBV5-1 to TRBJ2-1, with D possibly being TRBD1 (5 bases). V was shortened by 3 bases and J by 7 bases, with 8 bases between the two germline ends. The germline CDR1 and CDR2 sequences are SGHRS and YFSETQ. This CDR3 comprises 12 residues. The CDR3, as DNA: TGCGCCAGCAGCTCGCAGGGTAATGAGCAGTTCTTC. Translating gives CASSSQGNEQFF.

The chain joins TRBV10-3 to TRBJ2-7; 13 nucleotides line up with TRBD2. From germline, CDR1 is ENHRY and CDR2 SYGVKD. Losses at the gene ends were 3 bases for V and 7 bases for J; bases not matched to a gene: 3. CDR3 length: 14 residues. Here the CDR3 reads CAISELAGGGEQYF. CDR3 DNA: TGTGCCATCAGTGAACTAGCGGGAGGGGGAGAGCAGTACTTC.

DNA of the CDR3: TGTGCCAGCAGCTCAAAACAGGGTAGATTCCAAGAGACCCAGTACTTC. This gives the protein CASSSKQGRFQETQYF. The V and J genes are TRBV5-6 and TRBJ2-5, with a tentative D call TRBD1 (6 bases). Per germline, CDR1 SGHDT and CDR2 YYEEEE. V lost 3 bases and J lost 1, with 16 bases in between. This CDR3 contains 16 residues.

A single count supports this clone. This rearrangement joins TRBV11-3 to TRBJ1-2; 9 bases line up with TRBD1. CDR1 SGHNT and CDR2 YENEEA come from the germline V gene. The CDR3 sequence is 18 residues long. The trim removed 4 bases at V and 3 bases at J, leaving 15 bases unmatched. CDR3 loop: CASSSGLFGQGPYYGYTF. Written as DNA, the CDR3 is TGTGCCAGCAGCTCTGGACTATTTGGACAGGGGCCCTACTATGGCTACACCTTC.

The chain employs TRBV18 and TRBJ2-1, with 7 bases lining up with TRBD2. The V and J ends lost 3 bases and 2 bases, in that order; junction bases with no gene match: 4. The CDR3 contains 15 residues. Germline CDR1 reads KGHSH; CDR2 reads LQKENI. The chain's CDR3 is CASSPGLETYNEQFF. The CDR3 bases are TGTGCCAGCTCACCTGGACTAGAAACCTACAATGAGCAGTTCTTC.

J is TRBJ1-1 and V is TRBV27, with a weak D call TRBD1 (5 bases). This CDR3 comprises 13 residues. V was cut by 5 bases and J by 1 base, with 8 bases left in between. Germline V lookup: CDR1 MNHEY, CDR2 SMNVEV (reference sequence). CDR3 sequence reads: CASSPQANTEAFF. The CDR3 coding sequence is TGTGCCAGCAGTCCACAGGCGAACACTGAAGCTTTCTTT.